This is a list of T cell receptor beta chains from one sample in a study of cytomegalovirus exposure and HLA in healthy donors. The assay was immunoSEQ multiplex PCR, and TCRdb's table has in-frame clones only and misses some. This sample has roughly 140,000 clones, with roughly 75% found just once. Sequenced sample: PBMCs. All receptors come from a young man in good health and CMV-seronegative. The CDR3 runs from the conserved cysteine through the conserved F or W. The order of the fields is CDR3 length, clone size, J gene, V gene, CDR3 protein. Clone size is given for some rows only: seen once, a few or many times, or a class if the clone is expanded.

>15|NA|TRBJ2-1|TRBV13
CASSSTGQGLNEQFF
>14|NA|TRBJ2-7|TRBV5-1
CASSLTGNGYEQYF
>15|NA|TRBJ1-2|TRBV27
CASSPLAGVHYGYTF
>16|NA|TRBJ2-5|TRBV7-9
CASSLGSWLAMETQYF
>15|few|TRBJ1-1|TRBV28
CASNQPGQGATEAFF
>15|NA|TRBJ2-5|TRBV25-1
CASSDPGTQGETQYF
>16|NA|TRBJ2-6|TRBV6-5
CASSYGTGSGANVLTF
>17|NA|TRBJ1-4|TRBV18
CASSPGENAGLGEKLFF
>13|NA|TRBJ1-1|TRBV7-9
CASSLSGNTEAFF
>15|NA|TRBJ2-1|TRBV11-2
CASSFSEDLNNEQFF
>12|NA|TRBJ2-7|TRBV7-9
CASSTSSYEQYF
>16|NA|TRBJ2-7|TRBV19
CASMAGDTQGSYEQYF
>18|NA|TRBJ2-5|TRBV4-3
CASSQEAGTSDLQETQYF
>13|NA|TRBJ2-7|TRBV5-6
CASSFEEDYEQYF
>16|NA|TRBJ1-1|TRBV6-5
CASSSRVGHKNTEAFF
>14|NA|TRBJ1-5|TRBV18
CASSSDRSNQPQHF
>15|NA|TRBJ2-7|TRBV25-1
CASSDQGGLDYEQYF
>15|NA|TRBJ1-2|TRBV2
CASSEEARLNYGYTF
>10|NA|TRBJ2-1|TRBV20-1
CSAIAGEQFF
>13|few|TRBJ2-7|TRBV4-1
CASSHLLSYEQYF
>15|few|TRBJ1-4|TRBV18
CASRLRGATNEKLFF
>14|NA|TRBJ2-1|TRBV5-4
CASSSGPGGDEQFF
>14|NA|TRBJ2-7|TRBV28
CASNPGTGRREQYF
>13|NA|TRBJ1-1|TRBV27
CASMTGGNTEAFF
>19|NA|TRBJ2-6|TRBV7-9
CASSAPRDRAFSGANVLTF
>15|NA|TRBJ1-2|TRBV7-9
CASSLLGTESYGYTF
>14|NA|TRBJ2-3|TRBV5-4
CASSLPSSGDTQYF
>14|NA|TRBJ2-7|TRBV7-9
CASSLAQGNYEQYF
>15|NA|TRBJ1-5|TRBV6-6
CASRPTGISNQPQHF